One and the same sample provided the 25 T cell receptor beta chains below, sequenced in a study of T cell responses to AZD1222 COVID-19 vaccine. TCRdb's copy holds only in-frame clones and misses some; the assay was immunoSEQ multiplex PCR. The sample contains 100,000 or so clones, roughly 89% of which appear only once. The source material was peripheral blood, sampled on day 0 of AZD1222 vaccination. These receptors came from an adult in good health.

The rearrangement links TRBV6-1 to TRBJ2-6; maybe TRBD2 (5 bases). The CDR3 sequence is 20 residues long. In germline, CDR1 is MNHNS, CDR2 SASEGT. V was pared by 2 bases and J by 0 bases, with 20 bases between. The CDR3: CASSELRRGLGISGANVLTF. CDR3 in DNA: TGTGCCAGCAGTGAATTGAGGCGCGGACTCGGGATCTCTGGGGCCAACGTCCTGACTTTC.

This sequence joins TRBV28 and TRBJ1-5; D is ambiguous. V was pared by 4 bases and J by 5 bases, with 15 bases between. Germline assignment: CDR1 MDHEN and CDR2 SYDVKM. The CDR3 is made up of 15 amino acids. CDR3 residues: CASSSVVGPYQPQHF. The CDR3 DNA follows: TGTGCCAGCAGTTCGGTAGTGGGCCCCTATCAGCCCCAGCATTTT.

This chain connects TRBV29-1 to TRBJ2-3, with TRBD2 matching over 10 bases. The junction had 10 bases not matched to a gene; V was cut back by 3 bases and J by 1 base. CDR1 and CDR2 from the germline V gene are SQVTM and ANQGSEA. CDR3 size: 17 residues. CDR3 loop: CSVDGGTSEGGTDTQYF. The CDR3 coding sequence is TGCAGCGTTGATGGGGGGACTAGCGAAGGGGGCACAGATACGCAGTATTTT.

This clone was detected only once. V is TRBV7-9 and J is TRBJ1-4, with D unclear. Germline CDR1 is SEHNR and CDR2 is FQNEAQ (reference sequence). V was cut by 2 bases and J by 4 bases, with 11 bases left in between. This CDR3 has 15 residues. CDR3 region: CASSLKTLLNEKLFF. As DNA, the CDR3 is TGTGCCAGCAGCTTAAAAACACTTCTTAATGAAAAACTGTTTTTT.

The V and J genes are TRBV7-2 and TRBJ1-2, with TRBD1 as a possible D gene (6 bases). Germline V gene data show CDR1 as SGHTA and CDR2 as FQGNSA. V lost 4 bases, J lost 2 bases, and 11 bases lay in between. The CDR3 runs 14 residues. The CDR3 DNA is TGTGCCAGCAGCTACAGGGAGCTGAACTATGGCTACACCTTC. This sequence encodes CASSYRELNYGYTF.

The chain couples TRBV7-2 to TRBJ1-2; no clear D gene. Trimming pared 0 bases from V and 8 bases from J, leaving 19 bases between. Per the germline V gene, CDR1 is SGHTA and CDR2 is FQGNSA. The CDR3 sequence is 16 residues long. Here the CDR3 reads CASSLAPSRSPWGYTF. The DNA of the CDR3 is TGTGCCAGCAGCTTAGCGCCATCCCGATCCCCGTGGGGCTACACCTTC.

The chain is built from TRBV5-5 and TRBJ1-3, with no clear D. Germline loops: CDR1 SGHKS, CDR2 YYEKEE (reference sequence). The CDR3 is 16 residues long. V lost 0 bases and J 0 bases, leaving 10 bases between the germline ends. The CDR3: CASSLAVRPSGNTIYF. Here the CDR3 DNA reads TGTGCCAGCAGCTTGGCCGTCCGACCCTCTGGAAACACCATATATTTT. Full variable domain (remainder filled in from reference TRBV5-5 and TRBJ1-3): DAGVTQSPTHLIKTRGQQVTLRCSPISGHKSVSWYQQVLGQGPQFIFQYYEKEERGRGNFPDRFSARQFPNYSSELNVNALLLGDSALYLCASSLAVRPSGNTIYFGEGSWLTVV.

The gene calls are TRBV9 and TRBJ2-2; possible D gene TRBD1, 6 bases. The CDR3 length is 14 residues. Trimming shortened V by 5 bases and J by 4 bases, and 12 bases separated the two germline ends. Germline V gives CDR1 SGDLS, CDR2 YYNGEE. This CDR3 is CASSIQGTTGELFF. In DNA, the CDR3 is TGTGCCAGCAGTATCCAGGGGACCACCGGGGAGCTGTTTTTT.

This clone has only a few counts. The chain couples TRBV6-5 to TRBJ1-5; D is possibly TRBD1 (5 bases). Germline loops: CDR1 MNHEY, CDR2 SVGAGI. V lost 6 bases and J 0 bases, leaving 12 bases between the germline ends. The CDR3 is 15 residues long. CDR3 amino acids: CASRERQFSNQPQHF. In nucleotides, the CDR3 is TGTGCCAGCAGGGAGAGACAGTTTAGCAATCAGCCCCAGCATTTT.

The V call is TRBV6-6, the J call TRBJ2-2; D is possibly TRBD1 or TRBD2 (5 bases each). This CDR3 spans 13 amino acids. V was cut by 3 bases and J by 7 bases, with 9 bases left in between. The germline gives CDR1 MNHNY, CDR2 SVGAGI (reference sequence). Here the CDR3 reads CASSYEGNGELFF. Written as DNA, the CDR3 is TGTGCCAGCAGTTATGAGGGGAACGGGGAGCTGTTTTTT.

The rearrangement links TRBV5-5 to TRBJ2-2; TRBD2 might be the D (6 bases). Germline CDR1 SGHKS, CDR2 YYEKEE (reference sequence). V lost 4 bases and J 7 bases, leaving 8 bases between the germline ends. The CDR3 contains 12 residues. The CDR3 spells CASSTGLGELFF. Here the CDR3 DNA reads TGTGCCAGCAGCACGGGACTCGGGGAGCTGTTTTTT.

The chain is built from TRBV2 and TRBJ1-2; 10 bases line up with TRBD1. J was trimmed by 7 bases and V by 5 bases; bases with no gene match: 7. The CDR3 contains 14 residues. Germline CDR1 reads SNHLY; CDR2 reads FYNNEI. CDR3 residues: CASSPGQGIRGYTF. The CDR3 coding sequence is TGTGCCAGCAGTCCGGGACAGGGGATTCGTGGCTACACCTTC.

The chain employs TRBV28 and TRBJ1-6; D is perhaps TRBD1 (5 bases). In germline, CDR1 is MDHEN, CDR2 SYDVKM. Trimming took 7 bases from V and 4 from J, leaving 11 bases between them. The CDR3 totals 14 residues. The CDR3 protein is CASTGRSYNSPLHF. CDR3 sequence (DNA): TGTGCCAGCACGGGGCGTTCTTATAATTCACCCCTCCACTTT.

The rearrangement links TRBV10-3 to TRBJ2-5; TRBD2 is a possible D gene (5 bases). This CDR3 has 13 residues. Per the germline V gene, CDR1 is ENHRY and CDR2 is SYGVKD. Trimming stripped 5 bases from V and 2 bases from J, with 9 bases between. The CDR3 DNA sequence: TGTGCCATCAGTTTAGCGAATCAAGAGACCCAGTACTTC. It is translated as CAISLANQETQYF.

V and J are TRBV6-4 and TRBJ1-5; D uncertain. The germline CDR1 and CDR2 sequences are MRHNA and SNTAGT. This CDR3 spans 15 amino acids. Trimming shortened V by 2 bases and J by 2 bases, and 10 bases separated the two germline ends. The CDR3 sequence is CASSDKKDRNQPQHF. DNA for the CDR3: TGTGCCAGCAGTGACAAAAAGGATCGCAATCAGCCCCAGCATTTT.

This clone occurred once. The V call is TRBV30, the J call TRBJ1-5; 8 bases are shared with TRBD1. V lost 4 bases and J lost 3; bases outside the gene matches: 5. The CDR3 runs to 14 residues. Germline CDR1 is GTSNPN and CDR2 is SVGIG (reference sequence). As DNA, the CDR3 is TGTGCCTGGACCCGGACAGGGCACAATCAGCCCCAGCATTTT. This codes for CAWTRTGHNQPQHF.

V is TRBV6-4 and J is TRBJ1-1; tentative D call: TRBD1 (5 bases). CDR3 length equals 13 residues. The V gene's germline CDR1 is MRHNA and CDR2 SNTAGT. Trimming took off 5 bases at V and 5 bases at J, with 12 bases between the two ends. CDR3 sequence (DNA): TGTGCCAGCAGTACCGACAGAGGGACTGAAGCTTTCTTT. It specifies CASSTDRGTEAFF.

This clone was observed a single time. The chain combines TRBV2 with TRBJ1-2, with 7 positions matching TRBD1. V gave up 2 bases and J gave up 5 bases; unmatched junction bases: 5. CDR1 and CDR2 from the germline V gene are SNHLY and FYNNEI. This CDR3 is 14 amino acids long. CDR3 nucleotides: TGTGCCAGCAGTGAATGGGACAGCAGGTATGGCTACACCTTC. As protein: CASSEWDSRYGYTF.

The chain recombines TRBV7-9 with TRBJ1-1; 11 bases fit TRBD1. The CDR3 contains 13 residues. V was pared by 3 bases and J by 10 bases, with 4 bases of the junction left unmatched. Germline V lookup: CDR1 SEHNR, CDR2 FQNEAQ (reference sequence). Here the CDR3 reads CASSFGQGAAAFF. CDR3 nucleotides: TGTGCCAGCAGCTTTGGACAGGGGGCGGCAGCTTTCTTT.

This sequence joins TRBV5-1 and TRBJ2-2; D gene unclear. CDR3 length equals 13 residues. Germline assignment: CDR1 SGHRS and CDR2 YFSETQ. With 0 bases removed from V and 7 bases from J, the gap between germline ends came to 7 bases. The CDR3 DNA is TGCGCCAGCAGCTTGGCCATAGACGGGGAGCTGTTTTTT. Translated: CASSLAIDGELFF.

CDR3 bases: TGTGCCTGGAGTGTAGGGGCCGAAAACAATGAGCAGTTCTTC. Translated, it gives CAWSVGAENNEQFF. The chain employs TRBV30 and TRBJ2-1, with D possibly TRBD1 on 5 matching bases. CDR1 is GTSNPN, CDR2 SVGIG, per germline (reference sequence). V was cut by 0 bases and J by 5 bases, with 11 bases left in between. This CDR3 contains 14 residues.

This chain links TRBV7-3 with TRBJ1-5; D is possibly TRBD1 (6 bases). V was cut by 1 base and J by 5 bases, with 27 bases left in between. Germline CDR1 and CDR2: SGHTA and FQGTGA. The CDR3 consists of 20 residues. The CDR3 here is CASSLKMEGRGVPGDQPQHF. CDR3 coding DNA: TGTGCCAGCAGCTTAAAAATGGAGGGCAGGGGTGTCCCTGGGGATCAGCCCCAGCATTTT.

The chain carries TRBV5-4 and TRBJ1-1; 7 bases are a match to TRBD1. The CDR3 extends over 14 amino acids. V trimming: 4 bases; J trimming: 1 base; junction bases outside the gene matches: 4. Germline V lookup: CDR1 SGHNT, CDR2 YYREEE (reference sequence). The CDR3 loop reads CASSSRDRNTEAFF. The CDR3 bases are TGTGCCAGCAGCAGCCGGGACAGGAACACTGAAGCTTTCTTT.

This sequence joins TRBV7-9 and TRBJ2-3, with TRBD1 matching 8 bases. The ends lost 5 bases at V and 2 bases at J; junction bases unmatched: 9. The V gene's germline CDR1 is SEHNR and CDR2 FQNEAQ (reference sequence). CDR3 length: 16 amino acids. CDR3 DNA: TGTGCCAGCAGCCCATCCGGGACAGGCAACACAGATACGCAGTATTTT. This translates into CASSPSGTGNTDTQYF.

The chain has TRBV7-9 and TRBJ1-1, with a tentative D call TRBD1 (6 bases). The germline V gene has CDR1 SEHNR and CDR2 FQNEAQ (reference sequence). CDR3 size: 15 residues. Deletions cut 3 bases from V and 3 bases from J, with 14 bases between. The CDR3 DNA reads TGTGCCAGCAGCTTGTTCGGGGGGCGCGACACTGAAGCTTTCTTT. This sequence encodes CASSLFGGRDTEAFF.